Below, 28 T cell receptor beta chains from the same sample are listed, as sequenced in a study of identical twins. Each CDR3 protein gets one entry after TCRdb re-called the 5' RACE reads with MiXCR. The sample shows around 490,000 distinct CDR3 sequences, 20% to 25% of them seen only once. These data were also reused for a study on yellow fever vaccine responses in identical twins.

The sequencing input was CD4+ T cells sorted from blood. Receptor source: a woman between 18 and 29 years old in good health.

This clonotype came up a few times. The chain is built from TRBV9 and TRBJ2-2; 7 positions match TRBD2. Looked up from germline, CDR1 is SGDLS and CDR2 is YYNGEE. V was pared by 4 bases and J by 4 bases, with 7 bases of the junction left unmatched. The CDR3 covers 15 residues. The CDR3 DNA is TGTGCCAGCAGCCCGGTGGGGGGGAGCACCGGGGAGCTGTTTTTT. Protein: CASSPVGGSTGELFF.

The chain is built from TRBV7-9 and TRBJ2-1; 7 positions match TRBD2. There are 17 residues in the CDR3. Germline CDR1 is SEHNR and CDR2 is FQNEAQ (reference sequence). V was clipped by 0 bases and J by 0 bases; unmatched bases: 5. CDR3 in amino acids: CASSLAVSGDSYNEQFF. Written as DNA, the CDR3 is TGTGCCAGCAGCTTAGCTGTCAGCGGGGACTCCTACAATGAGCAGTTCTTC.

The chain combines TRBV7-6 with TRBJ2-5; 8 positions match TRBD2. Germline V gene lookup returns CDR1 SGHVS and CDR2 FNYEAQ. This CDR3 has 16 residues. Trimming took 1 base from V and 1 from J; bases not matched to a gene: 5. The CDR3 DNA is TGTGCCAGCAGCTTAGACCAGCGGGGGCGCCAAGAGACCCAGTACTTC. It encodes CASSLDQRGRQETQYF.

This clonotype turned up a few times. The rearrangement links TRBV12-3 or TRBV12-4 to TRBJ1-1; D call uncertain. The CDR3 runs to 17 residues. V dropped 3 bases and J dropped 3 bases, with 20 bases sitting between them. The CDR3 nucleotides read TGTGCCAGCAGTTTTCGGGGAATCCCTCGGCTTTACACTGAAGCTTTCTTT. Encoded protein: CASSFRGIPRLYTEAFF.

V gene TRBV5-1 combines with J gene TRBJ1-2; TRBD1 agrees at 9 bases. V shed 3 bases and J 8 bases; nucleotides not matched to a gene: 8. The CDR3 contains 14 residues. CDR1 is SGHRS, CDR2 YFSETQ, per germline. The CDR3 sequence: CASSSDRGTEGYTF. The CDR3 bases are TGCGCCAGCAGCTCGGACAGGGGCACAGAGGGCTACACCTTC. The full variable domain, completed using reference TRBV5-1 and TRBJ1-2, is KAGVTQTPRYLIKTRGQQVTLSCSPISGHRSVSWYQQTPGQGLQFLFEYFSETQRNKGNFPGRFSGRQFSNSRSEMNVSTLELGDSALYLCASSSDRGTEGYTFGSGTRLTVV.

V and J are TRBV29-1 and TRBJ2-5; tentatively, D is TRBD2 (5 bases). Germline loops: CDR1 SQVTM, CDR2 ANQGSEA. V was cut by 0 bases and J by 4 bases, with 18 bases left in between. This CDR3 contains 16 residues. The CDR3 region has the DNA TGCAGCGTTGAAGATCCCCGGACGGGGAGAGGAGAGACCCAGTACTTC. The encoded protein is CSVEDPRTGRGETQYF.

The CDR3 protein is CASSLGLAGAYEQFF. CDR3 DNA sequence: TGTGCCAGCAGTTTGGGGCTAGCGGGAGCATATGAGCAGTTCTTC. This chain joins TRBV12-3 or TRBV12-4 and TRBJ2-1; 10 bases line up with TRBD2. The length of the CDR3 is 15 residues. V was pared by 3 bases and J by 8 bases, with 7 bases of the junction left unmatched.

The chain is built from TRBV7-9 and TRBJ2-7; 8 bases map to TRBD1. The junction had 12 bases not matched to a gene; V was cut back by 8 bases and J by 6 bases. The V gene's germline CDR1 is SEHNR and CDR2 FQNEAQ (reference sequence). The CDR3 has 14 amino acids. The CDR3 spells CASSLRDRGGEQYF. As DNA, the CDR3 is TGTGCCAGCTCATTACGCGACAGGGGTGGCGAGCAGTACTTC.

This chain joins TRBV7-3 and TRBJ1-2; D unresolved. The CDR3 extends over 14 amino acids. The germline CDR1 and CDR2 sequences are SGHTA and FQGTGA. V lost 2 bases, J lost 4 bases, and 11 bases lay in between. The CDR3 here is CASSLDGRGYGYTF. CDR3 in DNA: TGTGCCAGCAGCTTAGACGGGCGCGGCTATGGCTACACCTTC.

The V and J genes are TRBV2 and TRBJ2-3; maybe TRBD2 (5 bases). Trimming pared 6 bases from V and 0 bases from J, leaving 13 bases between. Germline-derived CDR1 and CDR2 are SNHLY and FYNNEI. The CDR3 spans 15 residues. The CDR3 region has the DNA TGTGCCAGCAGCGACCTTAGCGCGAGCACAGATACGCAGTATTTT. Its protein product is CASSDLSASTDTQYF.

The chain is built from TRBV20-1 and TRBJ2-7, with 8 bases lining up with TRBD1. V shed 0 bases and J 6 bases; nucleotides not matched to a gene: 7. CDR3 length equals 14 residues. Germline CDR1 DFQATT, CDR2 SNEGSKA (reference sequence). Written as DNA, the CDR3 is TGCAGTGCTAGAGACCAGACAGGGGTGGGCGAGCAGTACTTC. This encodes CSARDQTGVGEQYF.

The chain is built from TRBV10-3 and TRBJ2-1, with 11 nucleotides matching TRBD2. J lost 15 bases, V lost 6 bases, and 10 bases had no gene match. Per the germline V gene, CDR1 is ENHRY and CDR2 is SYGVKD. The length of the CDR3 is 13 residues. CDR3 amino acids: CAISSELAGDLFF. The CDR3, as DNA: TGTGCCATCAGCTCCGAACTAGCGGGAGATCTGTTCTTC.

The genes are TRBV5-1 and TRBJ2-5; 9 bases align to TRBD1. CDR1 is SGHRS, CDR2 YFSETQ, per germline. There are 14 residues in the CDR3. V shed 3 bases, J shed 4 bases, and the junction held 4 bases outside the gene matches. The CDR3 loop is CASSSGTGLETQYF. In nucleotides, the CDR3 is TGCGCCAGCAGCTCTGGGACAGGGTTAGAGACCCAGTACTTC.

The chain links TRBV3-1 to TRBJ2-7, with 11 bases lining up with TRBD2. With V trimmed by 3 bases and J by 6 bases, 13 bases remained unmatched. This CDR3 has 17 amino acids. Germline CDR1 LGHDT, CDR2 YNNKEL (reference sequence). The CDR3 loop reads CASSQYTPGTSGGEQYF. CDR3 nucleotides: TGTGCCAGCAGCCAGTATACTCCCGGGACTAGCGGAGGCGAGCAGTACTTC.

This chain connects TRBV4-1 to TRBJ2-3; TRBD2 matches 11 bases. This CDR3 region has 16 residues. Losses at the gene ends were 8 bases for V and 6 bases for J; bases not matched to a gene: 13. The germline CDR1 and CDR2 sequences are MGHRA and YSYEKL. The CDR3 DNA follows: TGCGCCAGCGCAAGTACTGGGACTAGCGGAGGGGATACGCAGTATTTT. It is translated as CASASTGTSGGDTQYF.

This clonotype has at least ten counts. The CDR3 region is CASSSQGLAADTQYF. CDR3 in DNA: TGTGCCAGCAGTTCCCAGGGACTAGCAGCAGATACGCAGTATTTT. The chain joins TRBV12-3 or TRBV12-4 to TRBJ2-3; 9 bases are a match to TRBD2. This CDR3 region has 15 residues. V lost 4 bases to trimming and J lost 4 bases; unmatched junction nucleotides: 6.

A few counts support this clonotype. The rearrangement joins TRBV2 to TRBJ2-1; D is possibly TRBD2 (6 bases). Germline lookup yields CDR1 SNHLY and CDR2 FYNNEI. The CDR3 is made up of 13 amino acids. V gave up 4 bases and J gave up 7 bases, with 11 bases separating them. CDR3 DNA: TGTGCCAGCAGTGTAATCGGGGGAAATGAGCAGTTCTTC. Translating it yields CASSVIGGNEQFF.

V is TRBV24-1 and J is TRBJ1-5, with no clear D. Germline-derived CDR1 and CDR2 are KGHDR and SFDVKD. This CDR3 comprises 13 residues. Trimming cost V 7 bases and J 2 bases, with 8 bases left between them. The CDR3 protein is CATSEDGNQPQHF. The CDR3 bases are TGTGCCACCAGCGAGGACGGCAATCAGCCCCAGCATTTT.

The CDR3 coding sequence is TGTGCCACCAGTGATTTTGGGCCAGACACAGATACGCAGTATTTT. Protein: CATSDFGPDTDTQYF. V is TRBV24-1 and J is TRBJ2-3; no definite D call. Germline V CDR1 and CDR2: KGHDR, SFDVKD. Trimming removed 1 base at V and 2 bases at J, with 9 bases between. This CDR3 contains 15 residues.

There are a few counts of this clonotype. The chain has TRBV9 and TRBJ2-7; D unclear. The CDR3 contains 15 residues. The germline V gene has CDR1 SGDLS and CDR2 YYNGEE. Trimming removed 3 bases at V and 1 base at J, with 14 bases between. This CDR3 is CASSASPQPSYEQYF. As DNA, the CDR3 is TGTGCCAGCAGCGCGTCCCCACAGCCTTCCTACGAGCAGTACTTC.

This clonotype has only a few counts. The CDR3: CSARDFNEQFF. The CDR3 nucleotides are TGCAGTGCTAGAGACTTTAATGAGCAGTTCTTC. The rearrangement links TRBV20-1 to TRBJ2-1; no clear D. There are 11 residues in the CDR3. V lost 0 bases and J lost 7, with 4 bases in between. CDR1 is DFQATT and CDR2 is SNEGSKA in the germline V gene (reference sequence).

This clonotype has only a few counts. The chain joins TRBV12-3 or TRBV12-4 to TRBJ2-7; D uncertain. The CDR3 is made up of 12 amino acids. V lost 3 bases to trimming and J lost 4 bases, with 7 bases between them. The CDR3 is CASSFGLYEQYF. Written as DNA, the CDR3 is TGTGCCAGCAGTTTCGGCCTATACGAGCAGTACTTC.

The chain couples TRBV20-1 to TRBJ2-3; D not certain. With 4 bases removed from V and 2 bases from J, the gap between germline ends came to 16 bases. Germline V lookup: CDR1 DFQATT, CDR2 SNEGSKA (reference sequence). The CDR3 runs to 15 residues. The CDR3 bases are TGCAGTGCTACCCCCTTGGGTACCACCACAGATACGCAGTATTTT. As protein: CSATPLGTTTDTQYF.

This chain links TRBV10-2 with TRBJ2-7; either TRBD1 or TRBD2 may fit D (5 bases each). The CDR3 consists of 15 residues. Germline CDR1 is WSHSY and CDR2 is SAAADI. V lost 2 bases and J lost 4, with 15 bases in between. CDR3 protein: CASSEPGRTTYEQYF. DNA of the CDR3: TGCGCCAGCAGTGAGCCGGGACGGACAACATACGAGCAGTACTTC.

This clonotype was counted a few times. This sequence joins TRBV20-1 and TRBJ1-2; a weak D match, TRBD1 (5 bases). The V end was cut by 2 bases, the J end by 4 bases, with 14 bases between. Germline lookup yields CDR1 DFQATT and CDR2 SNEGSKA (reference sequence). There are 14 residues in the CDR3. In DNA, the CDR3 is TGCAGTGCTAGAAGGACGGGACTGAGCTATGGCTACACCTTC. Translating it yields CSARRTGLSYGYTF.

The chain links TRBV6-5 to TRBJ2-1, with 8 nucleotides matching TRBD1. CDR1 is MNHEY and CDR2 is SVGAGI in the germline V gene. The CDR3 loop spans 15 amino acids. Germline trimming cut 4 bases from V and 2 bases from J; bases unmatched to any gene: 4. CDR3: CASSSQGDTYNEQFF. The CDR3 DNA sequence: TGTGCCAGCAGTTCACAGGGGGACACCTACAATGAGCAGTTCTTC.

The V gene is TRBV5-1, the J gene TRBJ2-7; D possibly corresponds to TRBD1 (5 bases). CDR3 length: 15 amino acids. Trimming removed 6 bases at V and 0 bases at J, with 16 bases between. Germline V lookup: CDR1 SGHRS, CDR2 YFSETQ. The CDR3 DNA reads TGCGCCAGCATCTCCTCAACAGGCCTCTCCTACGAGCAGTACTTC. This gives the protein CASISSTGLSYEQYF. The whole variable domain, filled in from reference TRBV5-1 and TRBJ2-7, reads KAGVTQTPRYLIKTRGQQVTLSCSPISGHRSVSWYQQTPGQGLQFLFEYFSETQRNKGNFPGRFSGRQFSNSRSEMNVSTLELGDSALYLCASISSTGLSYEQYFGPGTRLTVT.

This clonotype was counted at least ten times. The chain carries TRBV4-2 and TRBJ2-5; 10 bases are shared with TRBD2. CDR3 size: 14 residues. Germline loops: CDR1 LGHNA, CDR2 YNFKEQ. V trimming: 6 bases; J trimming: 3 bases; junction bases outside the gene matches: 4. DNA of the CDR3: TGTGCCAGCAGACCCGGACTAGCGGAAGAGACCCAGTACTTC. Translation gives CASRPGLAEETQYF.